Listed here are 2 T cell receptor beta chains from one sample, sequenced in a study of response to subunit inactivated influenza vaccine. Each CDR3 protein gets one entry after TCRdb re-called the RT-PCR reads with MiXCR. The data contain some 570,000 distinct CDR3 sequences, roughly 10% of them seen just once; the ten biggest clones take up roughly 11%. These data were also filed under a second study, of T cells expressing NK-cell markers. As reported in that work: Template switching by 5'RACE with UMIs generated the TCR beta cDNA.

The sample in question was PBMCs from blood, obtained on the day of vaccination. These receptors all stem from a man between 50 and 59 years old who received an inactivated influenza vaccine.

The J gene is TRBJ1-2, the V gene TRBV3-1; 7 bases align to TRBD1. This CDR3 has 13 amino acids. J was trimmed by 6 bases and V by 2 bases; bases with no gene match: 3. CDR1 and CDR2 from the germline V gene are LGHDT and YNNKEL (reference sequence). CDR3 in DNA: TGTGCCAGCAGCCAAACAGGGGCGGATGGCTACACCTTC. It encodes CASSQTGADGYTF.

This clonotype was seen a handful of times. The chain carries TRBV6-5 and TRBJ2-5; D could derive from TRBD1 or TRBD2 (5 bases each). Trimming cost V 0 bases and J 0 bases, with 11 bases left between them. The CDR3 is made up of 16 amino acids. Germline V gene lookup returns CDR1 MNHEY and CDR2 SVGAGI. For the CDR3, the DNA is TGTGCCAGCAGTTACTCGAGTCCGGGACACCAAGAGACCCAGTACTTC. This codes for CASSYSSPGHQETQYF.